One and the same sample provided the 9 T cell receptor beta chains below, sequenced in a study of blood T cells in healthy people across ages. Sample-barcoded 5' priming and a J-beta primer mix drove a second PCR of roughly 6 to 12 cycles. Via MiXCR, TCRdb re-called the 5' RACE reads, giving one row per CDR3 protein. The profile shows about 1,500,000 distinct CDR3 sequences, 35% to 45% of them singletons. The sequencing sample was made of blood. Every receptor here comes from a woman in her late teens or twenties in good health.

The sample holds a few counts of this clonotype. V and J are TRBV15 and TRBJ1-2, with D unresolved. The germline V gene encodes CDR1 LNHNV and CDR2 YYDKDF (reference sequence). The CDR3 is 14 amino acids. V lost 0 bases, J lost 1 base, and 6 bases lay in between. In DNA form, the CDR3 reads TGTGCCACCAGCAGAGATGGGTTTAACTATGGCTACACCTTC. Protein: CATSRDGFNYGYTF.

As regards this clonotype: A much larger clone differs from this one at a single base, so this may be a read error. The J gene is TRBJ2-3, the V gene TRBV20-1, with no clear D. Per the germline V gene, CDR1 is DFQATT and CDR2 is SNEGSKA (reference sequence). This CDR3 spans 11 amino acids. V shed 5 bases and J shed 2 bases, with 5 bases lying between them. The CDR3 bases are TGCAGTGCTCCAAACACAGATACGCAGTATTTT. It translates to CSAPNTDTQYF.

The genes are TRBV11-2 and TRBJ2-3; tentatively, D is TRBD1 or TRBD2 (5 bases each). The V gene's germline CDR1 is SGHAT and CDR2 FQNNGV. The V and J ends lost 5 bases and 2 bases respectively, with 11 bases between them. The CDR3 length is 14 residues. CDR3 residues: CASSALGDTDTQYF. As DNA, the CDR3 is TGTGCCAGCAGCGCCCTGGGGGACACAGATACGCAGTATTTT.

The chain couples TRBV6-5 to TRBJ1-4; 7 bases agree with TRBD1. Per the germline V gene, CDR1 is MNHEY and CDR2 is SVGAGI. The CDR3 is made up of 15 amino acids. With V trimmed by 5 bases and J by 3 bases, 6 bases remained unmatched. The CDR3 nucleotides read TGTGCCAGCAGTCCCCGGACAGGTCCTAATGAAAAACTGTTTTTT. Its translation is CASSPRTGPNEKLFF.

This clonotype occurred a few times. This chain links TRBV10-3 with TRBJ1-5; tentatively, D is TRBD1 (5 bases). CDR1 ENHRY and CDR2 SYGVKD come from the germline V gene. The length of the CDR3 is 12 residues. V lost 2 bases and J lost 6, with 5 bases in between. CDR3 loop: CAISEGAQPQHF. The CDR3 DNA follows: TGTGCCATCAGTGAGGGGGCTCAGCCCCAGCATTTT.

This clonotype was observed a few times. J is TRBJ2-1 and V is TRBV10-2, with TRBD2 as a possible D gene (5 bases). This CDR3 region has 17 residues. Trimming took off 11 bases at V and 0 bases at J, with 23 bases between the two ends. CDR1 WSHSY and CDR2 SAAADI come from the germline V gene. The CDR3 region is CAVNRPTSGNSYNEQFF. CDR3 DNA sequence: TGCGCCGTGAATAGACCCACCTCCGGGAACTCCTACAATGAGCAGTTCTTC.

The chain couples TRBV3-1 to TRBJ2-5; D uncertain. The end of the DNA fits TRBJ2-7 better, so the J call may be wrong. The CDR3 loop spans 14 amino acids. In germline, CDR1 is LGHDT, CDR2 YNNKEL (reference sequence). CDR3 protein: CASSQGGIPPEQYF. CDR3 nucleotides: TGTGCCAGCAGCCAAGGGGGTATCCCCCCCGAGCAGTACTTC.

The chain links TRBV6-1 to TRBJ2-3; no clear D. The V and J ends lost 9 bases and 6 bases respectively, with 25 bases between them. CDR3 length: 16 amino acids. Germline assignment: CDR1 MNHNS and CDR2 SASEGT. The CDR3 reads CASRRVKGTQSDTQYF. CDR3 coding DNA: TGTGCCAGTAGACGGGTAAAAGGTACCCAGTCGGATACGCAGTATTTT.

The chain is built from TRBV7-8 and TRBJ2-3, with 11 bases lining up with TRBD1. V gave up 1 base and J gave up 4 bases; unmatched junction bases: 4. This CDR3 is built from 16 residues. Germline V gene data show CDR1 as SGHVS and CDR2 as FQNEAQ. The CDR3 loop reads CASSLEGTGGPDTQYF. Here the CDR3 DNA reads TGTGCCAGCAGCTTAGAGGGGACAGGGGGGCCAGATACGCAGTATTTT.